The 31 T cell receptor beta chains reported below all come from one sample, sequenced in a study of control samples from healthy donors and cancer patients. Data came from immunoSEQ multiplex PCR; TCRdb stores just in-frame clones and leaves some out. The sample consists of around 85,000 clones, about 89% of them appearing once. Sample: blood. The receptors were sampled from a woman aged 60 to 75 in good health.

The chain links TRBV7-9 to TRBJ1-3; possible D gene TRBD1, 5 bases. This CDR3 contains 17 residues. Germline values: CDR1 SEHNR, CDR2 FQNEAQ (reference sequence). V shed 5 bases and J shed 4 bases, with 21 bases lying between them. In DNA, the CDR3 is TGTGCCAGCAGCCAGACTCGGGGCATGATTGTCGGAAACACCATATATTTT. As protein: CASSQTRGMIVGNTIYF.

V gene TRBV9 combines with J gene TRBJ1-1; unclear D gene. This CDR3 has 14 residues. Trimming stripped 0 bases from V and 4 bases from J, with 10 bases between. Germline CDR1 is SGDLS and CDR2 is YYNGEE. The CDR3 loop is CASSVDPQATEAFF. The CDR3 nucleotides are TGTGCCAGCAGCGTAGATCCTCAGGCCACTGAAGCTTTCTTT. Variable domain in full (rest from reference TRBV9 and TRBJ1-1): DSGVTQTPKHLITATGQRVTLRCSPRSGDLSVYWYQQSLDQGLQFLIQYYNGEERAKGNILERFSAQQFPDLHSELNLSSLELGDSALYFCASSVDPQATEAFFGQGTRLTVV.

The DNA for the CDR3 is TGTGCCAGCAGTACCACTCACAGGGTGCAAGGCACTGAAGCTTTCTTT. It is translated as CASSTTHRVQGTEAFF. J is TRBJ1-1 and V is TRBV6-6, with D perhaps matching TRBD1 (6 bases). Trimming took off 5 bases at V and 4 bases at J, with 20 bases between the two ends. The CDR3 totals 16 residues. CDR1 and CDR2 from the germline V gene are MNHNY and SVGAGI (reference sequence).

V gene TRBV12-5 combines with J gene TRBJ1-2; 10 bases line up with TRBD1. Germline V gives CDR1 LGHNT, CDR2 FRNRAP. The CDR3 is made up of 17 amino acids. Trimming cost V 3 bases and J 6 bases; bases outside gene matches: 13. The CDR3 spells CASGLSFQWDRGHGYTF. The CDR3 nucleotides read TGTGCTAGTGGTTTAAGCTTTCAGTGGGACAGGGGTCATGGCTACACCTTC.

Remarks on this clone: The junction does not match germline at one end; this may be a read error. The sample carries other DNA sequences with the same CDR3. The chain uses TRBV11-2 and TRBJ1-6, with D possibly being TRBD1 (5 bases). CDR3 length equals 15 residues. Germline assignment: CDR1 SGHAT and CDR2 FQNNGV. Here the CDR3 reads CASSLFDSFNSPLHF. In DNA form, the CDR3 reads TGCGCCAGCAGCTTATTTGACAGCTTTAATTCACCCCTCCACTTT.

The chain is built from TRBV6-1 and TRBJ1-2; maybe TRBD1 (5 bases). This CDR3 comprises 13 residues. With 2 bases removed from V and 4 bases from J, the gap between germline ends came to 8 bases. Germline V gene data show CDR1 as MNHNS and CDR2 as SASEGT. The CDR3 DNA sequence: TGTGCCAGCAGTGAAAGTGGGGGCTATGGCTACACCTTC. Its protein product is CASSESGGYGYTF.

The V gene is TRBV5-1, the J gene TRBJ2-7; TRBD2 matches at 10 bases. Germline V lookup: CDR1 SGHRS, CDR2 YFSETQ. Trimming cost V 3 bases and J 4 bases; bases outside gene matches: 7. This CDR3 region has 15 residues. The CDR3 DNA is TGCGCCAGCAGCTCCACAGCGGGAGGGCCTTACGAGCAGTACTTC. It yields the protein CASSSTAGGPYEQYF.

The genes are TRBV28 and TRBJ1-4; 7 nucleotides agree with TRBD1. The CDR3 extends over 15 amino acids. Germline V gene lookup returns CDR1 MDHEN and CDR2 SYDVKM. The trim removed 5 bases at V and 0 bases at J, leaving 3 bases unmatched. The CDR3 nucleotides are TGTGCCAGCAGTGCCACAGGGGCAACTAATGAAAAACTGTTTTTT. It encodes CASSATGATNEKLFF.

The chain links TRBV27 to TRBJ2-3; D is uncertain. Trimming left V 5 bases short and J 5 bases short, with 5 bases between. There are 11 residues in the CDR3. Germline CDR1 and CDR2: MNHEY and SMNVEV (reference sequence). The CDR3 sequence is CASSQRDTQYF. The CDR3 coding sequence is TGTGCCAGCAGTCAGAGAGATACGCAGTATTTT.

This clone was seen a single time. The genes are TRBV5-5 and TRBJ1-1; D might be TRBD1 (6 bases). V was trimmed by 2 bases and J by 1 base, leaving 12 bases between them. Germline values: CDR1 SGHKS, CDR2 YYEKEE (reference sequence). The CDR3 has 15 amino acids. The DNA for the CDR3 is TGTGCCAGCAGCTTAGCCGGACAGAAGAACACTGAAGCTTTCTTT. Translating gives CASSLAGQKNTEAFF.

The CDR3 DNA follows: TGTGCCAGCAGCTTAACAGGGGGGGCATCCTCGAACACCGGGGAGCTGTTTTTT. Protein sequence: CASSLTGGASSNTGELFF. This chain uses TRBV7-9 with TRBJ2-2; D might be TRBD1 (8 bases). Between the trimmed V and J ends, which lost 2 bases and 0 bases, there was a span of 16 bases. This CDR3 spans 18 amino acids. Germline assignment: CDR1 SEHNR and CDR2 FQNEAQ (reference sequence). The complete variable domain, with remaining parts taken from reference TRBV7-9 and TRBJ2-2, reads DTGVSQNPRHKITKRGQNVTFRCDPISEHNRLYWYRQTLGQGPEFLTYFQNEAQLEKSRLLSDRFSAERPKGSFSTLEIQRTEQGDSAMYLCASSLTGGASSNTGELFFGEGSRLTVL.

The V call is TRBV7-2, the J call TRBJ2-2; D remains unclear. CDR1 SGHTA and CDR2 FQGNSA come from the germline V gene. The CDR3 covers 13 residues. Trimming stripped 1 base from V and 6 bases from J, with 6 bases between. DNA of the CDR3: TGTGCCAGCAGCTTAGGTGCGGCCGGGGAGCTGTTTTTT. It encodes CASSLGAAGELFF.

The CDR3 sequence: CASSDLGGRDTQYF. CDR3 nucleotide sequence: TGTGCCAGCAGCGATTTGGGGGGCCGGGATACGCAGTATTTT. The chain recombines TRBV3-1 (or the pseudogene TRBV3-2) with TRBJ2-3; D is perhaps TRBD1 or TRBD2 (6 bases each). Trimming pared 5 bases from V and 6 bases from J, leaving 15 bases between. The length of the CDR3 is 14 residues. Germline CDR1 and CDR2: LGHDT and YNNKEL (reference sequence).

This clone was observed once. The rearrangement uses TRBV4-1 and TRBJ2-2; D remains ambiguous. The V gene lost 1 base and the J gene lost 3 bases, with 9 bases spanning the gap. The CDR3 is 15 amino acids. Germline CDR1 MGHRA, CDR2 YSYEKL. The CDR3 nucleotides are TGCGCCAGCAGCCAAGGCATTGGGGACACCGGGGAGCTGTTTTTT. Amino acids: CASSQGIGDTGELFF.

The V and J genes are TRBV6-5 and TRBJ2-2, with 9 bases aligning to TRBD1. Losses at the gene ends were 10 bases for V and 3 bases for J; bases not matched to a gene: 3. CDR1 and CDR2 from the germline V gene are MNHEY and SVGAGI. This CDR3 has 13 amino acids. The CDR3 loop is CAIGDRDTGELFF. The CDR3 coding sequence is TGTGCCATCGGGGACAGGGACACCGGGGAGCTGTTTTTT.

This chain joins TRBV6-5 and TRBJ1-5; D not certain. V was trimmed by 1 base and J by 2 bases, leaving 6 bases between them. The CDR3 runs to 14 residues. CDR1 is MNHEY and CDR2 is SVGAGI in the germline V gene. CDR3 DNA: TGTGCCAGCAGTTACTACCAGGGCAATCAGCCCCAGCATTTT. Encoded protein: CASSYYQGNQPQHF.

This chain uses TRBV5-4 with TRBJ1-1; 9 nucleotides line up with TRBD1. Germline V lookup: CDR1 SGHNT, CDR2 YYREEE (reference sequence). J gave up 1 base and V 3 bases, and 10 bases lay outside the gene matches. This CDR3 spans 17 amino acids. CDR3 sequence reads: CASSSGQGFLGNTEAFF. CDR3 bases: TGTGCCAGCAGCTCCGGACAGGGGTTTTTAGGGAACACTGAAGCTTTCTTT.

The chain has TRBV28 and TRBJ1-2, with TRBD1 matching 7 bases. V lost 5 bases and J lost 2; bases outside the gene matches: 5. Per the germline V gene, CDR1 is MDHEN and CDR2 is SYDVKM. This CDR3 spans 14 amino acids. The CDR3 loop reads CASSIPQGNYGYTF. The CDR3 bases are TGTGCCAGCAGTATCCCACAGGGGAACTATGGCTACACCTTC.

The chain is built from TRBV7-9 and TRBJ2-3; TRBD2 matches 7 bases. Losses at the gene ends were 2 bases for V and 4 bases for J; bases not matched to a gene: 3. Germline V gives CDR1 SEHNR, CDR2 FQNEAQ (reference sequence). The CDR3 extends over 14 amino acids. CDR3 bases: TGTGCCAGCAGCTTAACGGGGGGAGCAGATACGCAGTATTTT. Its protein product is CASSLTGGADTQYF.

The chain combines TRBV24-1 with TRBJ1-2; 9 bases are shared with TRBD1. V lost 7 bases and J lost 2; bases outside the gene matches: 4. The CDR3 loop spans 14 amino acids. Germline assignment: CDR1 KGHDR and CDR2 SFDVKD. The CDR3 DNA follows: TGTGCCACCAGACCGACAGGGGGGAACTATGGCTACACCTTC. The encoded protein is CATRPTGGNYGYTF.

The chain uses TRBV10-3 and TRBJ2-7; D might be TRBD1 (5 bases). Deletions cut 10 bases from V and 3 bases from J, with 10 bases between. Germline CDR1 and CDR2: ENHRY and SYGVKD. The CDR3 covers 11 residues. The CDR3 bases are TGTGCCACCGGACAAGACTACGAGCAGTACTTC. Residues: CATGQDYEQYF.

The genes are TRBV9 and TRBJ1-2, with D possibly matching TRBD1 (6 bases). Germline V gene data show CDR1 as SGDLS and CDR2 as YYNGEE. The CDR3 is 15 residues long. Trimming stripped 4 bases from V and 8 bases from J, with 21 bases between. Here the CDR3 reads CASSLAGGPNRGYTF. The DNA of the CDR3 is TGTGCCAGCAGCCTCGCTGGGGGGCCGAATCGAGGCTACACCTTC. The full variable domain, rest sourced from reference TRBV9 and TRBJ1-2, is DSGVTQTPKHLITATGQRVTLRCSPRSGDLSVYWYQQSLDQGLQFLIQYYNGEERAKGNILERFSAQQFPDLHSELNLSSLELGDSALYFCASSLAGGPNRGYTFGSGTRLTVV.

J is TRBJ1-6 and V is TRBV19; 9 nucleotides agree with TRBD1. The CDR3 consists of 17 residues. With 5 bases clipped from V and 0 bases from J, the junction kept 5 bases outside the gene matches. Germline lookup yields CDR1 LNHDA and CDR2 SQIVND (reference sequence). The CDR3 DNA sequence: TGTGCCAGTAGTCTCCAGGACAGGGGCTCCTATAATTCACCCCTCCACTTT. It encodes CASSLQDRGSYNSPLHF.

This rearrangement joins TRBV5-1 to TRBJ2-7; 9 positions match TRBD1. Germline CDR1 SGHRS, CDR2 YFSETQ. The V segment lost 0 bases and the J segment 5 bases; nucleotides outside the gene matches: 3. CDR3 length: 14 residues. The CDR3 bases are TGCGCCAGCAGCTTGGCGGGACAGGGCCACGAGCAGTACTTC. Residues: CASSLAGQGHEQYF.

J is TRBJ1-2 and V is TRBV18; 9 bases are shared with TRBD1. Losses at the gene ends were 4 bases for V and 4 bases for J; bases not matched to a gene: 10. The CDR3 covers 16 residues. CDR1 and CDR2 from the germline V gene are KGHSH and LQKENI. In DNA, the CDR3 is TGTGCCAGCTCACAAGAACCCGGGACAGGGCCCTATGGCTACACCTTC. It translates to CASSQEPGTGPYGYTF.

This clone has a single count. This chain uses TRBV3-1 (or the pseudogene TRBV3-2) with TRBJ1-5; a possible D gene is TRBD1 (6 bases). Germline lookup yields CDR1 LGHDT and CDR2 YNNKEL (reference sequence). There are 12 residues in the CDR3. V lost 5 bases and J 7 bases, leaving 9 bases between the germline ends. The CDR3: CASSAQGQPQHF. In DNA, the CDR3 is TGTGCCAGCAGCGCACAGGGACAGCCCCAGCATTTT.

The J gene is TRBJ2-7, the V gene TRBV5-5; D remains unclear. Germline V gene sequence: CDR1 SGHKS, CDR2 YYEKEE (reference sequence). The CDR3 totals 14 residues. Trimming took 4 bases from V and 0 from J, leaving 11 bases between them. The CDR3 spells CASSRGPGSYEQYF. CDR3 coding DNA: TGTGCCAGCAGCCGAGGTCCAGGCTCCTACGAGCAGTACTTC.

This chain uses TRBV6-2 or TRBV6-3 with TRBJ1-2, with D hard to call. The V end lost 5 bases, the J end lost 5 bases, and 6 bases lay between the germline ends. The CDR3 is 11 amino acids. CDR1 is MNHEY and CDR2 is SVGEGT in the germline V gene. CDR3 DNA: TGTGCCAGCAGTAAGAGATATGGCTACACCTTC. This codes for CASSKRYGYTF.

The V and J genes are TRBV4-1 and TRBJ2-3, with 9 bases fitting TRBD2. Looked up from germline, CDR1 is MGHRA and CDR2 is YSYEKL. The CDR3 contains 14 residues. With 4 bases clipped from V and 4 bases from J, the junction kept 3 bases outside the gene matches. In nucleotides, the CDR3 is TGCGCCAGCAGCCCCCAGCGGGGGGCAGATACGCAGTATTTT. Its protein product is CASSPQRGADTQYF.

This rearrangement joins TRBV15 to TRBJ2-3, with D possibly being TRBD2 (5 bases). CDR3 length: 15 amino acids. The V end was cut by 1 base, the J end by 8 bases, with 16 bases between. Germline values: CDR1 LNHNV, CDR2 YYDKDF (reference sequence). For the CDR3, the DNA is TGTGCCACCAGCAGAGCCCGAGCGGCCCAAGGTACGCAGTATTTT. This translates into CATSRARAAQGTQYF.

The chain has TRBV4-3 and TRBJ2-4; D ambiguous. Trimming stripped 1 base from V and 8 bases from J, with 15 bases between. In germline, CDR1 is LGHNA, CDR2 YSLEER. The CDR3 runs 15 residues. The CDR3 spells CASSQVRQPKYIQYF. CDR3 nucleotide sequence: TGCGCCAGCAGCCAAGTGAGACAACCTAAGTACATTCAGTACTTC.